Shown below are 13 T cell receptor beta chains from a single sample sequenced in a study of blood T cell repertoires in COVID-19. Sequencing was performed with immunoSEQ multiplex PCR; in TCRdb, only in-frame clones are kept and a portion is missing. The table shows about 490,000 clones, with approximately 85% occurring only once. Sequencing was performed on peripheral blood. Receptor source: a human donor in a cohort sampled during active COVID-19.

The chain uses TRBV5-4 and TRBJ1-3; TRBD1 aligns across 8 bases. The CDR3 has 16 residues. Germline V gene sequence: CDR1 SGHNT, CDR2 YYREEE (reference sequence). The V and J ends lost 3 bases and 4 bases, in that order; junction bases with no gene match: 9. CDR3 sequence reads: CASSSVPTGAGNTIYF. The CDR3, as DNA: TGTGCCAGCAGCTCAGTCCCGACAGGGGCGGGAAACACCATATATTTT.

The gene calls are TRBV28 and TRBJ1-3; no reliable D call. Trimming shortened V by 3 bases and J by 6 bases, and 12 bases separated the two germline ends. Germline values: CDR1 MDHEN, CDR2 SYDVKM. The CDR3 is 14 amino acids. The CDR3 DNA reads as TGTGCCAGCAGTTTGCCAGGTTACGAAAACACCATATATTTT. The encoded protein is CASSLPGYENTIYF.

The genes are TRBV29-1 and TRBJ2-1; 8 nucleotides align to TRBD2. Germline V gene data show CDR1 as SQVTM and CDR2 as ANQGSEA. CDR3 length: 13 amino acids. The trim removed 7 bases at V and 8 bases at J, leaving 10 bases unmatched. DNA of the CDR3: TGCAGCGGGGGTCCGGGACTAGGGTATGAGCAGTTCTTC. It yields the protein CSGGPGLGYEQFF.

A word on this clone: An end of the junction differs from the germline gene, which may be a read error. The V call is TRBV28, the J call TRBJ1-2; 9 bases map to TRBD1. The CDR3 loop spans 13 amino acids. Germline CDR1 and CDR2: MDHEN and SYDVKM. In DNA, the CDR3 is TGTGCCAGCAGTCTGGGGACAGGGCCTCATCACGTCTTC. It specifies CASSLGTGPHHVF.

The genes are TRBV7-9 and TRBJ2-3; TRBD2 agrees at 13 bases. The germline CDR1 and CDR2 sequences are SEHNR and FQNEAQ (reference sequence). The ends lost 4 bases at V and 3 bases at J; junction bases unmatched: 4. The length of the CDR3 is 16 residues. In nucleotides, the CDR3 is TGTGCCAGCAGCTGGGGGACTAGCGGGGATACAGATACGCAGTATTTT. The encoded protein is CASSWGTSGDTDTQYF.

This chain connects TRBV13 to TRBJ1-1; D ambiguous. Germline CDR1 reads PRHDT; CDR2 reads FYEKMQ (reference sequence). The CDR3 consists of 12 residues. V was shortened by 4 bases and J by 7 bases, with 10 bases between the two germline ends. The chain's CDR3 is CASSSNSNEAFF. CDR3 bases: TGTGCCAGCAGCTCCAATTCCAATGAAGCTTTCTTT.

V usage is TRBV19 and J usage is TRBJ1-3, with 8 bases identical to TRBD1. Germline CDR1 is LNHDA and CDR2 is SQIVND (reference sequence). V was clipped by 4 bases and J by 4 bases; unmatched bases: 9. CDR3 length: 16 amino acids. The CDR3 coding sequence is TGTGCCAGTAGTAGGGCGGACAGGGAAGCCGGAAACACCATATATTTT. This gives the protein CASSRADREAGNTIYF. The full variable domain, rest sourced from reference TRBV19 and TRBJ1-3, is DGGITQSPKYLFRKEGQNVTLSCEQNLNHDAMYWYRQDPGQGLRLIYYSQIVNDFQKGDIAEGYSVSREKKESFPLTVTSAQKNPTAFYLCASSRADREAGNTIYFGEGSWLTVV.

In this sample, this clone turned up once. CDR3 in amino acids: CASRVQGVGAEAFF. In DNA, the CDR3 is TGTGCCAGCAGAGTACAGGGAGTGGGCGCTGAAGCTTTCTTT. This chain joins TRBV6-5 and TRBJ1-1, with D perhaps matching TRBD1 (6 bases). Trimming removed 6 bases at V and 6 bases at J, with 17 bases between. Germline V gene sequence: CDR1 MNHEY, CDR2 SVGAGI. CDR3 length equals 14 residues.

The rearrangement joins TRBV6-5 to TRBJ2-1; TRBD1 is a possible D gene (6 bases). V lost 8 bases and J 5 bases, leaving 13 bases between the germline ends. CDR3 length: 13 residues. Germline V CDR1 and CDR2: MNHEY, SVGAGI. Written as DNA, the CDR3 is TGTGCCAGCGCGAGGGACACCAACAATGAGCAGTTCTTC. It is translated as CASARDTNNEQFF.

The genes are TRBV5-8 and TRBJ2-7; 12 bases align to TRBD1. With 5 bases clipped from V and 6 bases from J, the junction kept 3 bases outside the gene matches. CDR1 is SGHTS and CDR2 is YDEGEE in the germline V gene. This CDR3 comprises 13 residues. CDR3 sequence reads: CASRGQGAGEQYF. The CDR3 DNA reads TGTGCCAGCAGGGGACAGGGGGCTGGCGAGCAGTACTTC.

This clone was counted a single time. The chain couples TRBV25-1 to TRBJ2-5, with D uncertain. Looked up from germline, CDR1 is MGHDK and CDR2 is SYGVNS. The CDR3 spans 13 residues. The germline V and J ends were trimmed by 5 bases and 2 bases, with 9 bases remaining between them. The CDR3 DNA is TGTGCCAGCAGTAAGAGAGATCAAGAGACCCAGTACTTC. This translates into CASSKRDQETQYF.

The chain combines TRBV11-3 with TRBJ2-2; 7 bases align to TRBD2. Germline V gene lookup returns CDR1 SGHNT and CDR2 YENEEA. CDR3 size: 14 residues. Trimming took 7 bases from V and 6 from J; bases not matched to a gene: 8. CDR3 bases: TGTGCCAGCACTCCGAGCGGGGAGGCCGGGGAGCTGTTTTTT. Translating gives CASTPSGEAGELFF.

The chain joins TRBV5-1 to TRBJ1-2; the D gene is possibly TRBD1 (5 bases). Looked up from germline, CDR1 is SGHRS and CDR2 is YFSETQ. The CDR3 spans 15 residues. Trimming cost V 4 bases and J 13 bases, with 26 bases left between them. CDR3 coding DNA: TGCGCCAGCAGCCTCTCCCTAAGGGAGGGTTCTGGGGGCACCTTC. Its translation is CASSLSLREGSGGTF. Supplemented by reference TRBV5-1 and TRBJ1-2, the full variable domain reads KAGVTQTPRYLIKTRGQQVTLSCSPISGHRSVSWYQQTPGQGLQFLFEYFSETQRNKGNFPGRFSGRQFSNSRSEMNVSTLELGDSALYLCASSLSLREGSGGTFGSGTRLTVV.